This TCR beta chain was sequenced in a study of blood T cell repertoires in COVID-19. Study at large: Sites in the United States, Italy and Spain provided acute and convalescent COVID-19 samples. The cDNA or gDNA used as material had been derived from T cells, B-cell-depleted T cells, or PBMCs.

Per the original data handling: Amplification of reference gene primers provided the estimated nucleated cell counts. TCRdb's copy holds only in-frame clones and misses some; the assay was immunoSEQ multiplex PCR. That table gives V, J and clone size, and the DNA gave D and trimming. The sample lists around 45,000 clones, 85% to 90% occurring once. CDR3 size: 14 residues. Germline CDR1 SNHLY, CDR2 FYNNEI. Trimming shortened V by 4 bases and J by 4 bases, and 13 bases separated the two germline ends. This chain uses TRBV2 with TRBJ1-2; no clear D gene. The specimen was peripheral blood. This clonotype originated in a man older than 75 with acute or convalescent COVID-19. The CDR3 region has the DNA TGTGCCAGCAGTGGATGGGCCTTCCTCTATGGCTACACCTTC. Encoded protein: CASSGWAFLYGYTF.